This section outlines one T cell receptor (beta chain) sequence together with its context. Its antigen is currently unknown. Other DNA variants within this sample encode the same CDR3. Assay used: immunoSEQ multiplex PCR; TCRdb lists only in-frame clones, some missing. The data contain 200,000 or so clones, around 87% of them singletons. The ends lost 4 bases at V and 3 bases at J; junction bases unmatched: 3. Germline CDR1 and CDR2: SGHRS and YFSETQ. The CDR3 runs 15 residues. This sample was taken from a study of T cell responses to AZD1222 COVID-19 vaccine. General observations from the study: Spike-specific TCR repertoires showed rising breadth and depth after two AZD1222 doses. Repertoire sampling was restricted to post-peak T cell response timepoints. The study identified only a handful of AZD1222 recipients as seropositive at baseline.

The source was peripheral blood, collected on day 0 of MenACWY control vaccination. This receptor was obtained from an adult in good health. The chain combines TRBV5-1 with TRBJ2-1; TRBD2 aligns across 11 bases. CDR3 amino acids: CASSPGTSGYNEQFF. The CDR3 nucleotides read TGCGCCAGCAGCCCTGGGACTAGCGGCTACAATGAGCAGTTCTTC.